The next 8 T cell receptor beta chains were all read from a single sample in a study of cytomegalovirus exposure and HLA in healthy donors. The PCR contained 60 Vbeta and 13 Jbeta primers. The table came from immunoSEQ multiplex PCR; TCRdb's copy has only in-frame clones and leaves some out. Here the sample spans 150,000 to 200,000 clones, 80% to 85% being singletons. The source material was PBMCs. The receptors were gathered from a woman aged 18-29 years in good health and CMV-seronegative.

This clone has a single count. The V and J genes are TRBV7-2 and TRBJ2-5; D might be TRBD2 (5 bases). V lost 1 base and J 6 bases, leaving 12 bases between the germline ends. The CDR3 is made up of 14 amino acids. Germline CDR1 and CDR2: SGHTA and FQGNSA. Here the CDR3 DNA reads TGTGCCAGCAGCTTAGAAGCGCTAGCCAAGACCCAGTACTTC. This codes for CASSLEALAKTQYF.

In DNA, the CDR3 is TGCGCCAGCAGCTTAACTAGCGGGAGTGTCTACGAGCAGTACTTC. The encoded protein is CASSLTSGSVYEQYF. This chain uses TRBV5-1 with TRBJ2-7, with TRBD2 matching over 11 bases. J was trimmed by 3 bases and V by 2 bases; bases with no gene match: 4. This CDR3 is 15 amino acids long. CDR1 SGHRS and CDR2 YFSETQ come from the germline V gene. Full variable domain (rest looked up from reference TRBV5-1 and TRBJ2-7): KAGVTQTPRYLIKTRGQQVTLSCSPISGHRSVSWYQQTPGQGLQFLFEYFSETQRNKGNFPGRFSGRQFSNSRSEMNVSTLELGDSALYLCASSLTSGSVYEQYFGPGTRLTVT.

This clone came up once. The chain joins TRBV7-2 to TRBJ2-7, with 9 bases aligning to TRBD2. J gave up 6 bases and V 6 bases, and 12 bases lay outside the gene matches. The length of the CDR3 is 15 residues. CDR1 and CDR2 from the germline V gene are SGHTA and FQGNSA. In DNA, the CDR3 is TGTGCCAGCAGGACTCTAAGCGGGAGGTCTGGCGAGCAGTACTTC. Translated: CASRTLSGRSGEQYF. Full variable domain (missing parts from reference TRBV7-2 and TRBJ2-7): GAGVSQSPSNKVTEKGKDVELRCDPISGHTALYWYRQSLGQGLEFLIYFQGNSAPDKSGLPSDRFSAERTGGSVSTLTIQRTQQEDSAVYLCASRTLSGRSGEQYFGPGTRLTVT.

The CDR3 nucleotides are TGTGCCAGCAGTACTAGCCGAGAGCAGTTCTTC. Translated: CASSTSREQFF. The gene calls are TRBV28 and TRBJ2-1, with D tentatively TRBD2 (6 bases). Between the trimmed V and J ends, which lost 5 bases and 10 bases, there was a span of 9 bases. CDR1 and CDR2 from the germline V gene are MDHEN and SYDVKM. The CDR3 length is 11 residues.

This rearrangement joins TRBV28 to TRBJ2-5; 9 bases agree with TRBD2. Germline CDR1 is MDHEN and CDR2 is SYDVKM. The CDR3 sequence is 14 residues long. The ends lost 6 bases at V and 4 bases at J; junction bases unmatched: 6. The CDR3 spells CASSASLAGETQYF. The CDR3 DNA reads TGTGCCAGCAGCGCGTCACTAGCGGGAGAGACCCAGTACTTC.

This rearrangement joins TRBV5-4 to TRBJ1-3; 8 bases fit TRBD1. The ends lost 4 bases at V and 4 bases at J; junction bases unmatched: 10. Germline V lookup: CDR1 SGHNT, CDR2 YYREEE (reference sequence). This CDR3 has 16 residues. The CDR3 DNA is TGTGCCAGCAGCCGCTGGACAGGGAGCTTAGGAAACACCATATATTTT. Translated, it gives CASSRWTGSLGNTIYF. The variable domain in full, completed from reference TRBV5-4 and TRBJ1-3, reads ETGVTQSPTHLIKTRGQQVTLRCSSQSGHNTVSWYQQALGQGPQFIFQYYREEENGRGNFPPRFSGLQFPNYSSELNVNALELDDSALYLCASSRWTGSLGNTIYFGEGSWLTVV.

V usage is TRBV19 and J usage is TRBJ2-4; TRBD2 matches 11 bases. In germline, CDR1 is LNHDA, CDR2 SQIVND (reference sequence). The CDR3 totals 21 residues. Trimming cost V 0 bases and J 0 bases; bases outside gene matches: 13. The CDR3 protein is CASSIDSPGLAEDRAKNIQYF. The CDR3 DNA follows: TGTGCCAGTAGTATAGATTCCCCGGGACTAGCGGAAGATAGAGCCAAAAACATTCAGTACTTC.

The CDR3, as DNA: TGCGCCAGCAGTGAAAGGGGCAGGGGCAATCAGCCCCAGCATTTT. It specifies CASSERGRGNQPQHF. The chain combines TRBV10-2 with TRBJ1-5, with a possible D match to TRBD1 (5 bases). The CDR3 contains 15 residues. The V gene lost 3 bases and the J gene lost 2 bases, with 11 bases spanning the gap. Germline CDR1 reads WSHSY; CDR2 reads SAAADI.